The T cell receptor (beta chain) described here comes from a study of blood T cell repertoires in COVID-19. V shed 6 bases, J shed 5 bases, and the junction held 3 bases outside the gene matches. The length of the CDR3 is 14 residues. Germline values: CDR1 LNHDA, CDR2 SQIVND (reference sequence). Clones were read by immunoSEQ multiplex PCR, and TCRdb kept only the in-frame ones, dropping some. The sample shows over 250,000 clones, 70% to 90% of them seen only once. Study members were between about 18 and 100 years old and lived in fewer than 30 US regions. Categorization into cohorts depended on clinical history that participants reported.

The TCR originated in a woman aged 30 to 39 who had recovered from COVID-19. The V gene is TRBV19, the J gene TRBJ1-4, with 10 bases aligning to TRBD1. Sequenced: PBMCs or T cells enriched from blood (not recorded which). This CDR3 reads CASSPGQGNEKLFF. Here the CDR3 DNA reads TGTGCCAGTAGCCCGGGACAGGGGAATGAAAAACTGTTTTTT. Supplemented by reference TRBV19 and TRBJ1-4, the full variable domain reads DGGITQSPKYLFRKEGQNVTLSCEQNLNHDAMYWYRQDPGQGLRLIYYSQIVNDFQKGDIAEGYSVSREKKESFPLTVTSAQKNPTAFYLCASSPGQGNEKLFFGSGTQLSVL.